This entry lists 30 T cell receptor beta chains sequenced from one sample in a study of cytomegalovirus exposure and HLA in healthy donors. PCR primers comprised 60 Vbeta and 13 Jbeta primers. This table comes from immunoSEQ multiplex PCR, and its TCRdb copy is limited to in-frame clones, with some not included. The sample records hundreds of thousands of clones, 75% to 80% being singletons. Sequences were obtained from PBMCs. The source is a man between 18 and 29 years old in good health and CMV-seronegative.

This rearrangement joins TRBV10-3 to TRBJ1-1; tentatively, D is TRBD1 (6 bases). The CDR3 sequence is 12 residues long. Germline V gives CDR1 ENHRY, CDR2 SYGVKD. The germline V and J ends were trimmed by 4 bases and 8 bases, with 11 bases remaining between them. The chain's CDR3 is CAISGITGEAFF. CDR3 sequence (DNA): TGTGCCATCAGTGGGATCACAGGGGAAGCTTTCTTT.

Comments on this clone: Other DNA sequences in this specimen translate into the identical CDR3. In nucleotides, the CDR3 is TGTGCCAGCAGCTTAACGGGGACAGGAGGATACGAGCAGTACTTC. This codes for CASSLTGTGGYEQYF. The gene calls are TRBV7-3 and TRBJ2-7, with TRBD1 matching 8 bases. This CDR3 has 15 residues. J lost 4 bases, V lost 0 bases, and 5 bases had no gene match. From germline, CDR1 is SGHTA and CDR2 FQGTGA. The variable domain in full, completed from reference TRBV7-3 and TRBJ2-7, reads GAGVSQTPSNKVTEKGKYVELRCDPISGHTALYWYRQSLGQGPEFLIYFQGTGAADDSGLPNDRFFAVRPEGSVSTLKIQRTERGDSAVYLCASSLTGTGGYEQYFGPGTRLTVT.

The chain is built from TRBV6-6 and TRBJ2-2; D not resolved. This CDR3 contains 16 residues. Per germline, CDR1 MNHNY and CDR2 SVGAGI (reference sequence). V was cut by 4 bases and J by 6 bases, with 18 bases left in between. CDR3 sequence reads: CASSLRATPGAGELFF. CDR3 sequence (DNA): TGTGCCAGCAGTTTAAGAGCAACCCCAGGCGCCGGGGAGCTGTTTTTT.

The CDR3 DNA sequence: TGTGCCAGCAGAACGGGACTATCTCCAGAGCAGTACTTC. Protein product: CASRTGLSPEQYF. The J gene is TRBJ2-7, the V gene TRBV6-5; 7 nucleotides align to TRBD2. The CDR3 runs to 13 residues. Germline CDR1 MNHEY, CDR2 SVGAGI. After removal of 6 bases from V and 7 bases from J, the junction contained 9 bases not matched to a gene.

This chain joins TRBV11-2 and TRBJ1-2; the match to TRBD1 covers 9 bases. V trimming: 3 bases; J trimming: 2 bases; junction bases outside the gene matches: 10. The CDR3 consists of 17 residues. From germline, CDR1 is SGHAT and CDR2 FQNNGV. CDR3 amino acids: CASSFLQGAGHNYGYTF. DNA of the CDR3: TGTGCCAGCAGCTTCCTACAGGGGGCCGGCCACAACTATGGCTACACCTTC.

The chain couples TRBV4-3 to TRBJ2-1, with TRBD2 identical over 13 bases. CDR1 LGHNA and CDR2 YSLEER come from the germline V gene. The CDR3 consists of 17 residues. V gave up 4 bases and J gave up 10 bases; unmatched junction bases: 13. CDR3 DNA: TGCGCCAGCAGCCCAGGACTAGCGGGAGAGCACGTTTGGGAGCAGTTCTTC. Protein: CASSPGLAGEHVWEQFF.

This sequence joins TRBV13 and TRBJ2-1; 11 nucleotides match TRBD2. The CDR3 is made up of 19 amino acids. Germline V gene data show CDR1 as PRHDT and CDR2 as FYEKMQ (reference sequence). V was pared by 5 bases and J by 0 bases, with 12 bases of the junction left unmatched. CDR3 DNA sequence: TGTGCCAGCAGCCCTTACCTAGCGGGAGGAACTATCTCCTACAATGAGCAGTTCTTC. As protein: CASSPYLAGGTISYNEQFF.

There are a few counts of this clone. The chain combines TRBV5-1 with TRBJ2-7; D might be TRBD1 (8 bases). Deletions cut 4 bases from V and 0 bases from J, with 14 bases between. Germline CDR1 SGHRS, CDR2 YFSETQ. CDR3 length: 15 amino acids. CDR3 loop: CASSPTGGVSYEQYF. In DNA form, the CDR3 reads TGCGCCAGCAGCCCCACAGGGGGGGTCTCCTACGAGCAGTACTTC.

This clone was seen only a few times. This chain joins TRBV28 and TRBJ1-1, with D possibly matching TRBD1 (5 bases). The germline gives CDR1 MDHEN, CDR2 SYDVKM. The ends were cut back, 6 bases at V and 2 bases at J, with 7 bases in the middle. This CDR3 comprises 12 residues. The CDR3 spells CASRGPNTEAFF. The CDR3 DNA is TGTGCCAGCAGGGGGCCAAACACTGAAGCTTTCTTT.

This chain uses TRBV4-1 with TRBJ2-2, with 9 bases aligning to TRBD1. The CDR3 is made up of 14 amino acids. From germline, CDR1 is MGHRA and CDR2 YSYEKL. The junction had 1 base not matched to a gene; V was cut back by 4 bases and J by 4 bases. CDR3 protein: CASSLGQGTGELFF. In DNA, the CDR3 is TGCGCCAGCAGCCTGGGACAGGGCACCGGGGAGCTGTTTTTT.

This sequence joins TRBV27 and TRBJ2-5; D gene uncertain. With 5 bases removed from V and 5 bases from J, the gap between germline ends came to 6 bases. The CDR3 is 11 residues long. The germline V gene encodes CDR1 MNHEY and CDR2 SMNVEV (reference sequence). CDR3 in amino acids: CASSPGETQYF. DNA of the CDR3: TGTGCCAGCAGTCCCGGGGAGACCCAGTACTTC.

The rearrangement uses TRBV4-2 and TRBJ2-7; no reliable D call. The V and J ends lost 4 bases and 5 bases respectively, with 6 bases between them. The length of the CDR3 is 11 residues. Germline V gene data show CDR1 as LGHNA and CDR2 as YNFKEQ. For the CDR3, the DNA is TGTGCCAGCAGCCTTGAGGACGAGCAGTACTTC. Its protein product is CASSLEDEQYF.

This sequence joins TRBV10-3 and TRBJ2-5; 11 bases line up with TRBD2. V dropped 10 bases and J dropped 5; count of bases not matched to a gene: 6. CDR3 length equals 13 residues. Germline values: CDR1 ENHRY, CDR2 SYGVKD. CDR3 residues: CATLAGGDETQYF. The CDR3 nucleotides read TGTGCCACCCTAGCGGGGGGTGATGAGACCCAGTACTTC.

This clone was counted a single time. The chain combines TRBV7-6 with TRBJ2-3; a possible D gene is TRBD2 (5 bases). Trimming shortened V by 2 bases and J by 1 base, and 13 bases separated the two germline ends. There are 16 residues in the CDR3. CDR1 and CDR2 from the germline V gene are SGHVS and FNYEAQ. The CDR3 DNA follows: TGTGCCAGCAGCTTATATCCCCGTAGCGGCACAGATACGCAGTATTTT. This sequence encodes CASSLYPRSGTDTQYF.

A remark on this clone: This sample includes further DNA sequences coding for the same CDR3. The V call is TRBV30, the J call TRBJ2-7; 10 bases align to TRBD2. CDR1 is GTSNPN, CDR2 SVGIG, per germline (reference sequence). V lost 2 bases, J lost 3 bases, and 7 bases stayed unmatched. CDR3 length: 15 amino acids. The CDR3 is CAWSPLAGAHYEQYF. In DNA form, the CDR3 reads TGTGCCTGGAGTCCCCTAGCGGGGGCTCACTACGAGCAGTACTTC. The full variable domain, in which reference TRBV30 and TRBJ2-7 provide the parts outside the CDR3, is SQTIHQWPATLVQPVGSPLSLECTVEGTSNPNLYWYRQAAGRGLQLLFYSVGIGQISSEVPQNLSASRPQDRQFILSSKKLLLSDSGFYLCAWSPLAGAHYEQYFGPGTRLTVT.

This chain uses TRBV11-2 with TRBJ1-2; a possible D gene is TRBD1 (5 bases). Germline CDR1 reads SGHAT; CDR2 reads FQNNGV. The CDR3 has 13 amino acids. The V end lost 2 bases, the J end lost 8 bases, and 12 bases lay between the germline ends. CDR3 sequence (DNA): TGTGCCAGCAGCTTATGGGGGACTATGGGCTACACCTTC. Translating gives CASSLWGTMGYTF.

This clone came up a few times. The CDR3 protein is CAWSVPRLGSTEAFF. The CDR3 DNA reads as TGTGCCTGGAGTGTACCGCGGCTGGGGAGCACTGAAGCTTTCTTT. The rearrangement joins TRBV30 to TRBJ1-1; D uncertain. Trimming pared 0 bases from V and 4 bases from J, leaving 15 bases between. Per germline, CDR1 GTSNPN and CDR2 SVGIG (reference sequence). The CDR3 length is 15 residues.

The CDR3 DNA reads TGCGCCAGCAGCCTAGGGGGATATAATAATGAAAAACTGTTTTTT. It specifies CASSLGGYNNEKLFF. The chain combines TRBV5-1 with TRBJ1-4, with D possibly being TRBD1 (6 bases). Trimming left V 4 bases short and J 4 bases short, with 14 bases between. Germline V gene sequence: CDR1 SGHRS, CDR2 YFSETQ. The CDR3 extends over 15 amino acids. Full variable domain (outside the CDR3, taken from reference TRBV5-1 and TRBJ1-4): KAGVTQTPRYLIKTRGQQVTLSCSPISGHRSVSWYQQTPGQGLQFLFEYFSETQRNKGNFPGRFSGRQFSNSRSEMNVSTLELGDSALYLCASSLGGYNNEKLFFGSGTQLSVL.

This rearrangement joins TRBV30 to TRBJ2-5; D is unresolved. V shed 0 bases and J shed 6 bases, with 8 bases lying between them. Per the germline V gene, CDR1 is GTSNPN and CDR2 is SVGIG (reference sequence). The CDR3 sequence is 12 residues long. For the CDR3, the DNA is TGTGCCTGGAGTGTATCCCAGAAGACCCAGTACTTC. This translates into CAWSVSQKTQYF.

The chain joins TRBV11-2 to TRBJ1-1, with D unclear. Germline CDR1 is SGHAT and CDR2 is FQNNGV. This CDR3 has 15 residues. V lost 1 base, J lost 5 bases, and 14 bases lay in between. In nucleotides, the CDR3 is TGTGCCAGCAGCTTAGTACCCGGGGTGGGGACTGAAGCTTTCTTT. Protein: CASSLVPGVGTEAFF.

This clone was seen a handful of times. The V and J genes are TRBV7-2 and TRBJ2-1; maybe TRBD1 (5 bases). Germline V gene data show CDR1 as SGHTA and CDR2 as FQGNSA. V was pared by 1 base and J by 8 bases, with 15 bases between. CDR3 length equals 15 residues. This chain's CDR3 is CASSLGGAIFDEQFF. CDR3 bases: TGTGCCAGCAGCTTAGGGGGCGCAATTTTCGATGAGCAGTTCTTC.

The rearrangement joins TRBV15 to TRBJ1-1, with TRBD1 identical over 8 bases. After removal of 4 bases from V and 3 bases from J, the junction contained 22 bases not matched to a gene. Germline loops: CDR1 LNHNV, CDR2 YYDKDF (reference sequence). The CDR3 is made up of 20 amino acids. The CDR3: CATSNSVWVSGQEAHTEAFF. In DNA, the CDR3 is TGTGCCACCAGCAACTCTGTGTGGGTCTCGGGACAGGAGGCCCACACTGAAGCTTTCTTT.

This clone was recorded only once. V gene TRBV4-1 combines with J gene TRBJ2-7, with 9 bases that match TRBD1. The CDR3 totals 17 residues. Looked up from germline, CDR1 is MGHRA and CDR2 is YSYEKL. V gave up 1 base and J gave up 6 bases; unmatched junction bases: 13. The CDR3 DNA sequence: TGCGCCAGCAGCCAAGTTTTAAGGGACAGGGTTTTCTCCGAGCAGTACTTC. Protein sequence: CASSQVLRDRVFSEQYF.

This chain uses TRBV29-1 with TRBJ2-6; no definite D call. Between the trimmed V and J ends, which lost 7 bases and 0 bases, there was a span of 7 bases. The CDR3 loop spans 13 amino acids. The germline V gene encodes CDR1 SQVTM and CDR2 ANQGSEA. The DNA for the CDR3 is TGCAGCGCCCAAATCTCTGGGGCCAACGTCCTGACTTTC. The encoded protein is CSAQISGANVLTF.

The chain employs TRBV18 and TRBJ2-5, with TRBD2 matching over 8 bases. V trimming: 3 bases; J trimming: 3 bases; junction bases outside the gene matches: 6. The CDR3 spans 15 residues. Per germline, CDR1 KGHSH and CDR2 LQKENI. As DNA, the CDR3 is TGTGCCAGCTCACCCGGACTAGCCGGGGAAGAGACCCAGTACTTC. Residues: CASSPGLAGEETQYF.

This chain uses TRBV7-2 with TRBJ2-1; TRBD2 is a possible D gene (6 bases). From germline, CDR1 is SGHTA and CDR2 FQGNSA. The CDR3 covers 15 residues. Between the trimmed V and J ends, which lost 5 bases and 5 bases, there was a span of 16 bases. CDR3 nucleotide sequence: TGTGCCAGCAGCCCCCACAGCGGGCAAAACAATGAGCAGTTCTTC. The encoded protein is CASSPHSGQNNEQFF.

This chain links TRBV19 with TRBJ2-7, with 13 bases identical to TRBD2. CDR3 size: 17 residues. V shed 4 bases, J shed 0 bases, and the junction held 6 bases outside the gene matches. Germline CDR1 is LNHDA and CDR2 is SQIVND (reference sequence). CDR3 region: CASSTGTSGESSYEQYF. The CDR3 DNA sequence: TGTGCCAGTAGTACAGGGACTAGCGGGGAGAGCTCCTACGAGCAGTACTTC.

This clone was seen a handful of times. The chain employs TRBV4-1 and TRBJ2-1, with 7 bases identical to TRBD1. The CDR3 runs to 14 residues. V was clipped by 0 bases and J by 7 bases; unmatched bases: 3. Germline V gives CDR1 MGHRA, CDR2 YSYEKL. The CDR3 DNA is TGCGCCAGCAGCCAAGATTTGACAGGGAATGAGCAGTTCTTC. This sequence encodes CASSQDLTGNEQFF.

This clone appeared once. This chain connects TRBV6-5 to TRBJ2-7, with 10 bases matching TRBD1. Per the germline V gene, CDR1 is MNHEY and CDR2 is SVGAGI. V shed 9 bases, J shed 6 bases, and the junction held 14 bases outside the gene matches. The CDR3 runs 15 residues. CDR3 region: CASMKPGQGFREQYF. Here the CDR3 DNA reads TGTGCCAGTATGAAACCGGGACAGGGGTTTCGCGAGCAGTACTTC.

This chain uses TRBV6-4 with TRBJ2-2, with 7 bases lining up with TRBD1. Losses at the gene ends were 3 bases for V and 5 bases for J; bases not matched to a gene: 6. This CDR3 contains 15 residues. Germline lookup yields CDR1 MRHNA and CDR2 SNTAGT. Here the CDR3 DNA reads TGTGCCAGCAGTGAAACCGGGACAGATACCGGGGAGCTGTTTTTT. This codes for CASSETGTDTGELFF.